The 9 T cell receptor beta chains below come from one sample, sequenced in a study of chemoradiotherapy in HPV16-positive cancers. Measured with immunoSEQ multiplex PCR; TCRdb has only the in-frame clones, and not every one. This table has 750 to 800 clones, 75% to 85% appearing once. Sequenced here: tumor tissue, sampled from a patient who underwent chemoradiotherapy. The receptor set was obtained from a human donor with HPV-associated anogenital cancer.

The chain joins TRBV10-1 to TRBJ2-3, with TRBD2 identical over 14 bases. CDR3 length equals 18 residues. V lost 3 bases to trimming and J lost 3 bases; unmatched junction nucleotides: 8. In germline, CDR1 is WNHNN, CDR2 SYGVQD (reference sequence). The CDR3 here is CASSEGTSGSTFTDTQYF. In DNA, the CDR3 is TGCGCCAGCAGTGAAGGGACTAGCGGGAGTACTTTTACAGATACGCAGTATTTT.

CDR3 amino acids: CASSKLAGEADTQYF. DNA of the CDR3: TGTGCCAGCAGTAAACTAGCGGGAGAAGCAGATACGCAGTATTTT. The chain uses TRBV6-5 and TRBJ2-3; TRBD2 matches 11 bases. V lost 5 bases to trimming and J lost 4 bases; unmatched junction nucleotides: 5. The CDR3 has 15 amino acids. The germline V gene has CDR1 MNHEY and CDR2 SVGAGI.

This chain links TRBV30 with TRBJ1-1; perhaps TRBD1 as D (5 bases). Looked up from germline, CDR1 is GTSNPN and CDR2 is SVGIG (reference sequence). This CDR3 spans 13 amino acids. V dropped 4 bases and J dropped 5 bases, with 14 bases sitting between them. The CDR3 loop reads CAWIIQVGTEAFF. The CDR3 coding sequence is TGTGCCTGGATCATACAGGTGGGAACTGAAGCTTTCTTT.

This clone appeared a few times. This chain joins TRBV7-9 and TRBJ1-1; D gene uncertain. Trimming took 5 bases from V and 4 from J, leaving 5 bases between them. The CDR3 contains 11 residues. Germline V gives CDR1 SEHNR, CDR2 FQNEAQ (reference sequence). CDR3 coding DNA: TGTGCCAGCAGCCCGACCACTGAAGCTTTCTTT. It yields the protein CASSPTTEAFF.

This chain uses TRBV7-9 with TRBJ2-1; 13 bases are shared with TRBD2. Per germline, CDR1 SEHNR and CDR2 FQNEAQ (reference sequence). There are 19 residues in the CDR3. The junction had 18 bases not matched to a gene; V was cut back by 7 bases and J by 6 bases. The chain's CDR3 is CASKRGLAGENRWGNEQFF. The CDR3 DNA sequence: TGTGCCAGCAAAAGAGGACTAGCGGGGGAGAACAGGTGGGGCAATGAGCAGTTCTTC.

The gene calls are TRBV27 and TRBJ2-1, with D possibly being TRBD2 (5 bases). The CDR3 is made up of 16 amino acids. V was trimmed by 4 bases and J by 0 bases, leaving 13 bases between them. Per the germline V gene, CDR1 is MNHEY and CDR2 is SMNVEV (reference sequence). CDR3 DNA sequence: TGTGCCAGCAGTTCGAGGCGGGCGTACTCCTACAATGAGCAGTTCTTC. Protein: CASSSRRAYSYNEQFF.

The chain has TRBV2 and TRBJ2-7; TRBD1 is a possible D gene (5 bases). Germline lookup yields CDR1 SNHLY and CDR2 FYNNEI. The V end was cut by 6 bases, the J end by 1 base, with 16 bases between. The CDR3 has 15 residues. The DNA of the CDR3 is TGTGCCAGCAGGCACCGACAGTTACAATCCTACGAGCAGTACTTC. Amino acid sequence: CASRHRQLQSYEQYF. Complete variable domain (other parts from reference TRBV2 and TRBJ2-7): EPEVTQTPSHQVTQMGQEVILRCVPISNHLYFYWYRQILGQKVEFLVSFYNNEISEKSEIFDDQFSVERPDGSNFTLKIRSTKLEDSAMYFCASRHRQLQSYEQYFGPGTRLTVT.

The J gene is TRBJ1-1, the V gene TRBV19; D perhaps matches TRBD1 (5 bases). CDR1 is LNHDA, CDR2 SQIVND, per germline (reference sequence). The V gene lost 5 bases and the J gene lost 1 base, with 20 bases spanning the gap. The CDR3 has 17 residues. The CDR3 spells CASSPGVGREANTEAFF. CDR3 sequence (DNA): TGTGCCAGTAGTCCCGGAGTGGGCAGGGAGGCGAACACTGAAGCTTTCTTT.

The chain has TRBV2 and TRBJ1-1; 7 bases agree with TRBD1. This CDR3 is 14 amino acids long. Germline V CDR1 and CDR2: SNHLY, FYNNEI. The V and J ends lost 6 bases and 2 bases, in that order; junction bases with no gene match: 6. The CDR3 is CASSLGTDNTEAFF. The CDR3 bases are TGTGCCAGCAGCCTCGGGACAGACAACACTGAAGCTTTCTTT.